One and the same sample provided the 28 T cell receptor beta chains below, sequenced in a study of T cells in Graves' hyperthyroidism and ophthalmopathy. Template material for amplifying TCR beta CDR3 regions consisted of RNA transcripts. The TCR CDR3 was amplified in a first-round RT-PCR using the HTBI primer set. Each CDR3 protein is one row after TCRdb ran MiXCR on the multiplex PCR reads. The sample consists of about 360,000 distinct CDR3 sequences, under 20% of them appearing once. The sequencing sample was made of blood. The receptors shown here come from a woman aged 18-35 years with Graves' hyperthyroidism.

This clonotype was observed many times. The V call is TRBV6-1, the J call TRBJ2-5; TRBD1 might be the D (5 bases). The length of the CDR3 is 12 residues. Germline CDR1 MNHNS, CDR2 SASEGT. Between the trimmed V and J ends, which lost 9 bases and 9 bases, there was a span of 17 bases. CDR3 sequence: CASAETARAQYF. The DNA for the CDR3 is TGTGCCAGTGCGGAGACAGCCCGGGCCCAGTACTTC.

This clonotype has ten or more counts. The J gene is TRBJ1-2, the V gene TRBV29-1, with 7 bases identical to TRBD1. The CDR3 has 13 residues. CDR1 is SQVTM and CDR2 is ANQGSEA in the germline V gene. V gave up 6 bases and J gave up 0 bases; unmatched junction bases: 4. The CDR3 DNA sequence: TGCAGCGTGACAGGGCGAGCTAACTATGGCTACACCTTC. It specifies CSVTGRANYGYTF.

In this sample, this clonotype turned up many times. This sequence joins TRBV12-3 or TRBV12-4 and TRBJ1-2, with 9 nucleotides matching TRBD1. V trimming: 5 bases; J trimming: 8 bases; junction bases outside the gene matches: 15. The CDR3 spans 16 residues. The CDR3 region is CASSQIPGQGMRGYTF. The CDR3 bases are TGTGCCAGCAGTCAAATCCCGGGACAGGGAATGAGGGGCTACACCTTC.

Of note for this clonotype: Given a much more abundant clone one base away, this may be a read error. Written as DNA, the CDR3 is TGTGTTTCTAGGGGGGTCGAAAACACCATATATTTT. This gives the protein CVSRGVENTIYF. The chain uses TRBV2 and TRBJ1-3, with a possible D match to TRBD1 (6 bases). This CDR3 comprises 12 residues. The germline V gene has CDR1 SNHLY and CDR2 FYNNEI.

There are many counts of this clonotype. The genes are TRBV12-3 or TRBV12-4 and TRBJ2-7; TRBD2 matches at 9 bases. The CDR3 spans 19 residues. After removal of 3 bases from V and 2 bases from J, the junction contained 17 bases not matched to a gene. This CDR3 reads CASSFFRPLRGGFPYEQYF. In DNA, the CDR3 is TGTGCCAGCAGTTTTTTCCGACCCTTGCGGGGGGGCTTCCCCTACGAGCAGTACTTC.

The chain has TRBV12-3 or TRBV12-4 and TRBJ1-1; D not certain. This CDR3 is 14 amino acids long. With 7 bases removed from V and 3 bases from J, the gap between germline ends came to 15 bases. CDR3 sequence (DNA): TGTGCCAGCATCGACACCAATAAAGACACTGAAGCTTTCTTT. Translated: CASIDTNKDTEAFF.

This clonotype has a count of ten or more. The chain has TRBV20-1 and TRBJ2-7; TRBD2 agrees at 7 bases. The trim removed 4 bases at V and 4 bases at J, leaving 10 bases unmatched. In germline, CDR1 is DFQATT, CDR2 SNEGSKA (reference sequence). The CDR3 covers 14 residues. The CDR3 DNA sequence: TGCAGTGCTACCCCGGGGCGGGGAGGGTACGAGCAGTACTTC. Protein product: CSATPGRGGYEQYF.

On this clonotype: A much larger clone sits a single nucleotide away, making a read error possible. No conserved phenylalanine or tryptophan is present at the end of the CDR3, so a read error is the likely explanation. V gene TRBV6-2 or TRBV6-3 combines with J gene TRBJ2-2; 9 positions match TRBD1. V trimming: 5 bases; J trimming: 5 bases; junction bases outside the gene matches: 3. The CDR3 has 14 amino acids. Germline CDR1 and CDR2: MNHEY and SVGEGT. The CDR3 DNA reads TGTGCCAGCAGTACCGGGACAGGGACCGGGGAGCTGTTTTTG. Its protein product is CASSTGTGTGELFL.

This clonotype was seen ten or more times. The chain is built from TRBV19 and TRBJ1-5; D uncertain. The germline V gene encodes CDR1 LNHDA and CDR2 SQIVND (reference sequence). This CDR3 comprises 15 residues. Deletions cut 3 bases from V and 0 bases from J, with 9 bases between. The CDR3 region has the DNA TGTGCCAGTAGTATGGTAGAGTATAGCAATCAGCCCCAGCATTTT. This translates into CASSMVEYSNQPQHF.

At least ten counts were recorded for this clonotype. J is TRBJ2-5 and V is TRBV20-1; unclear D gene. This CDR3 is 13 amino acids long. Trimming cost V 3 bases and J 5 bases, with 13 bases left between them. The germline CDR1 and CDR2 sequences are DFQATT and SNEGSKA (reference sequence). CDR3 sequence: CSASPGPHETQYF. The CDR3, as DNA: TGCAGTGCTAGTCCAGGCCCCCATGAGACCCAGTACTTC.

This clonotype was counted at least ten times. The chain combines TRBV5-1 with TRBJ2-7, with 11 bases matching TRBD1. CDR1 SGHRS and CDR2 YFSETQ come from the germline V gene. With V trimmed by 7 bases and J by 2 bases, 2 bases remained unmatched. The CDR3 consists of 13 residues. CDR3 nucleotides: TGCGCCAGCGGACAGGGGGCCGCCTACGAGCAGTACTTC. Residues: CASGQGAAYEQYF.

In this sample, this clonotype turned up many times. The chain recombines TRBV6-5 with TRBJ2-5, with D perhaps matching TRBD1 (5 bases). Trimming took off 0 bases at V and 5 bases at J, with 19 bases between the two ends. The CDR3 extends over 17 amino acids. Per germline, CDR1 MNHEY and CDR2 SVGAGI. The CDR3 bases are TGTGCCAGCAGTTACTCGCGAATCCAGGGCCTGGGGGAGACCCAGTACTTC. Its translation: CASSYSRIQGLGETQYF.

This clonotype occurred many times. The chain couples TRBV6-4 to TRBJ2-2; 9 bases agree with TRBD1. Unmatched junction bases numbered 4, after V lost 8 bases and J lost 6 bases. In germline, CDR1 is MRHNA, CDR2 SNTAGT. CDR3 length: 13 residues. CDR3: CASGDRAAGELFF. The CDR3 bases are TGTGCCAGCGGGGACAGGGCTGCCGGGGAGCTGTTTTTT.

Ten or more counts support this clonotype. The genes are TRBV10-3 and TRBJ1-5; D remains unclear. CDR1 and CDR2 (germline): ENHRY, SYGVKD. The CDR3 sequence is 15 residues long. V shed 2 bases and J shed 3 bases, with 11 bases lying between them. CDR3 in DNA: TGTGCCATCAGTGAGCTCGGGGATTCCAATCAGCCCCAGCATTTT. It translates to CAISELGDSNQPQHF.

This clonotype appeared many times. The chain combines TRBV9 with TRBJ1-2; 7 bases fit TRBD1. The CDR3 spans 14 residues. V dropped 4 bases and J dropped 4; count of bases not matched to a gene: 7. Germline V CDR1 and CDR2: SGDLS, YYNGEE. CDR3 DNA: TGTGCCAGCAGCCTAACAGGGGAACCCTATGGCTACACCTTC. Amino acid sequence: CASSLTGEPYGYTF. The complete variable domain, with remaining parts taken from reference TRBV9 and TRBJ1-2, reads DSGVTQTPKHLITATGQRVTLRCSPRSGDLSVYWYQQSLDQGLQFLIQYYNGEERAKGNILERFSAQQFPDLHSELNLSSLELGDSALYFCASSLTGEPYGYTFGSGTRLTVV.

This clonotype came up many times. The chain's CDR3 is CASRGDRGFSGELFF. CDR3 nucleotides: TGTGCCAGCAGGGGAGACAGGGGGTTTTCCGGGGAGCTGTTTTTT. The chain employs TRBV6-1 and TRBJ2-2; 9 nucleotides match TRBD1. The CDR3 sequence is 15 residues long. Germline CDR1 and CDR2: MNHNS and SASEGT. Unmatched junction bases numbered 8, after V lost 6 bases and J lost 6 bases.

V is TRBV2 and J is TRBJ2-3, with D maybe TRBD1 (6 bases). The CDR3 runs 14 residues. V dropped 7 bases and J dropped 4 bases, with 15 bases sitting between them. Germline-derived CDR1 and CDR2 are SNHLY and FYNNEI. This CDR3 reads CASIWQGSADTQYF. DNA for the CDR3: TGTGCCAGCATCTGGCAGGGGTCGGCAGATACGCAGTATTTT.

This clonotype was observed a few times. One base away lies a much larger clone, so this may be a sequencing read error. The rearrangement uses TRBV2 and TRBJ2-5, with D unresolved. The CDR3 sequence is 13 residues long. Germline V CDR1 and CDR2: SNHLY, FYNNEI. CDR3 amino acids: CATMVLRQETKYF. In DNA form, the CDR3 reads TGTGCCACTATGGTCCTACGACAAGAGACCAAGTACTTC.

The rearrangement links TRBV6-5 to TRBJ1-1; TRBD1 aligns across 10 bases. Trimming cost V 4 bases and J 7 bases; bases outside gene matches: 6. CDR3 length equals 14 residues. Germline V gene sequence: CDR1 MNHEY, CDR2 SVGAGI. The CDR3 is CASSSGQGKGEAFF. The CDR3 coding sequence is TGTGCCAGCAGTTCGGGACAGGGGAAGGGTGAAGCTTTCTTT.

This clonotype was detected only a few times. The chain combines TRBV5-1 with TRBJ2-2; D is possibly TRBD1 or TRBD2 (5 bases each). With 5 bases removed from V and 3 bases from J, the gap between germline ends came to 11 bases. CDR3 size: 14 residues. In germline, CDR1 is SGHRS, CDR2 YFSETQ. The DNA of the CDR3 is TGCGCCAGCAGGTCCCGAGGGGACACCGGGGAGCTGTTTTTT. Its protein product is CASRSRGDTGELFF.

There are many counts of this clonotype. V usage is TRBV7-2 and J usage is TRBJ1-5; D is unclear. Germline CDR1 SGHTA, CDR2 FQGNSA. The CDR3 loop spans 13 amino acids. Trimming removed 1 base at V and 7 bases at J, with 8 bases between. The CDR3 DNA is TGTGCCAGCAGCTTAGGTCCGTGGCAGCCCCAGCATTTT. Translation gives CASSLGPWQPQHF.

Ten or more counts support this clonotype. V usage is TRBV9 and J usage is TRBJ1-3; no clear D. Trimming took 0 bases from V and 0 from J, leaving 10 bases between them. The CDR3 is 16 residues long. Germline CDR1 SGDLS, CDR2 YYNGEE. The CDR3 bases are TGTGCCAGCAGCGTAGGGGAGCGCCTCTCTGGAAACACCATATATTTT. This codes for CASSVGERLSGNTIYF. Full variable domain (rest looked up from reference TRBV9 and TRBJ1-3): DSGVTQTPKHLITATGQRVTLRCSPRSGDLSVYWYQQSLDQGLQFLIQYYNGEERAKGNILERFSAQQFPDLHSELNLSSLELGDSALYFCASSVGERLSGNTIYFGEGSWLTVV.

CDR3: CAWTQDRLNTEAFF. In DNA, the CDR3 is TGTGCCTGGACCCAAGACAGGTTGAACACTGAAGCTTTCTTT. V gene TRBV30 combines with J gene TRBJ1-1, with D perhaps matching TRBD1 (6 bases). The CDR3 sequence is 14 residues long. The V gene's germline CDR1 is GTSNPN and CDR2 SVGIG (reference sequence). Deletions cut 4 bases from V and 0 bases from J, with 12 bases between. The full variable domain, rest sourced from reference TRBV30 and TRBJ1-1, is SQTIHQWPATLVQPVGSPLSLECTVEGTSNPNLYWYRQAAGRGLQLLFYSVGIGQISSEVPQNLSASRPQDRQFILSSKKLLLSDSGFYLCAWTQDRLNTEAFFGQGTRLTVV.

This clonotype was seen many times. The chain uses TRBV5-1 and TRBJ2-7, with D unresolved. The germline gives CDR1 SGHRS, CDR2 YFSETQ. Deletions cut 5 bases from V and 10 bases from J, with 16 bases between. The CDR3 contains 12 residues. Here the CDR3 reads CASRGGPGDQYF. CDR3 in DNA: TGCGCCAGCAGAGGTGGTCCGGGCGATCAGTACTTC.

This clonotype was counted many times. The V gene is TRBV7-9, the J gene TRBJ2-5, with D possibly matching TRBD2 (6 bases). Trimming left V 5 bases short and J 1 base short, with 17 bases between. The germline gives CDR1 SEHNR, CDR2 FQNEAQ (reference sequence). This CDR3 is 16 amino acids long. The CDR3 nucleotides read TGTGCCAGCAGCGCCGGGGATAGCGGTCCCCAAGAGACCCAGTACTTC. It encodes CASSAGDSGPQETQYF.

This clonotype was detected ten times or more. Written as DNA, the CDR3 is TGTGCCATTCAGACAGGGGCCGAGAACACTGAAGCTTTCTTT. Amino acid sequence: CAIQTGAENTEAFF. V usage is TRBV10-3 and J usage is TRBJ1-1; TRBD1 aligns across 8 bases. Germline V lookup: CDR1 ENHRY, CDR2 SYGVKD. The CDR3 has 14 residues. Losses at the gene ends were 9 bases for V and 1 base for J; bases not matched to a gene: 7.

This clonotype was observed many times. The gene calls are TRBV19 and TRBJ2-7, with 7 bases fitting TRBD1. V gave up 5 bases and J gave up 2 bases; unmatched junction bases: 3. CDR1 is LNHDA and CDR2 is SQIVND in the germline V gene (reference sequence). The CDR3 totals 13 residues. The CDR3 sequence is CASSGDSPYEQYF. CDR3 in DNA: TGTGCCAGTAGTGGGGACAGCCCCTACGAGCAGTACTTC.

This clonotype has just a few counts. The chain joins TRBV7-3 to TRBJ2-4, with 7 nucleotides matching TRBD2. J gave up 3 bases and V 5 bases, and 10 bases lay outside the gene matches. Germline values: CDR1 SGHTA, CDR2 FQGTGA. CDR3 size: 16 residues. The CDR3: CASSPGGVVGKNIQYF. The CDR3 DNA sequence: TGTGCCAGCAGCCCGGGGGGTGTAGTTGGCAAAAACATTCAGTACTTC. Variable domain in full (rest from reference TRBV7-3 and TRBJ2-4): GAGVSQTPSNKVTEKGKYVELRCDPISGHTALYWYRQSLGQGPEFLIYFQGTGAADDSGLPNDRFFAVRPEGSVSTLKIQRTERGDSAVYLCASSPGGVVGKNIQYFGAGTRLSVL.